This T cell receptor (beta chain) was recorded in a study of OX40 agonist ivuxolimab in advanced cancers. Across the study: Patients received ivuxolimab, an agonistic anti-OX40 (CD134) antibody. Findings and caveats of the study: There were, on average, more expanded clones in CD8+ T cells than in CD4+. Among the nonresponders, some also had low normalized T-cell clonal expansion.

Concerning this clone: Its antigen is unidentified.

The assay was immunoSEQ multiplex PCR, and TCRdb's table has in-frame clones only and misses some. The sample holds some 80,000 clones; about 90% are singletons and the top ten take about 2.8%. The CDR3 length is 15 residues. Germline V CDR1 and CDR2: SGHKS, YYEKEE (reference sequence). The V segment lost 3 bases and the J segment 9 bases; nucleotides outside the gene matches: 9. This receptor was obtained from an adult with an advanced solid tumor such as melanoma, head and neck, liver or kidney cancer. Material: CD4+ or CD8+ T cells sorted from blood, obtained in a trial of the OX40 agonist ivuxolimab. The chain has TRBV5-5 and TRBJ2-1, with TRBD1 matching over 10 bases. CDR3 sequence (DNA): TGTGCCAGCAGCTCGGGGACAGGGGAGTCAAGTGAGCAGTTCTTC. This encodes CASSSGTGESSEQFF.